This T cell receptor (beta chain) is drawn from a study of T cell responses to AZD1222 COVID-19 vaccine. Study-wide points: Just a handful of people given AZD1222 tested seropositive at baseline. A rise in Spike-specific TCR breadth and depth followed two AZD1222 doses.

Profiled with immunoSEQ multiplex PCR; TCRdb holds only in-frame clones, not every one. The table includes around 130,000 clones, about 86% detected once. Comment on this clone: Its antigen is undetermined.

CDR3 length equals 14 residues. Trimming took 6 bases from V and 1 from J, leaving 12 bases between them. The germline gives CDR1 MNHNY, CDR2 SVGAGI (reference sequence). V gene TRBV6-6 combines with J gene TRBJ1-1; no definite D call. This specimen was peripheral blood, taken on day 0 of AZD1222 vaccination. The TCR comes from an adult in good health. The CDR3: CASSAGESNTEAFF. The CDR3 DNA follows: TGTGCCAGCAGCGCCGGGGAATCGAACACTGAAGCTTTCTTT.